Following are 8 T cell receptor beta chains from one sample sequenced in a study of graft-versus-host responses after intestinal transplantation. The method was immunoSEQ multiplex PCR; TCRdb's version includes in-frame clones alone and lacks a portion of them. This sample has tens of thousands of clones; over 80% occur once, and the top ten carry approximately 18%. What these receptors recognize is not known. The material sequenced was unstimulated CD8+ T cells sorted from spleen or lymph node cells, taken before intestinal transplant. These receptors were taken from a human donor who received an intestinal transplant.

Only one count was recorded for this clone. V is TRBV19 and J is TRBJ1-2, with TRBD1 as a possible D gene (6 bases). This CDR3 has 15 amino acids. V lost 9 bases and J 8 bases, leaving 25 bases between the germline ends. Germline V gives CDR1 LNHDA, CDR2 SQIVND (reference sequence). CDR3 nucleotides: TGTGCCAGCACGACAGGAAACCCCGTTATGAGCGGCTACACCTTC. This translates into CASTTGNPVMSGYTF.

The chain recombines TRBV13 with TRBJ2-1, with unresolved D. Trimming shortened V by 0 bases and J by 10 bases, and 4 bases separated the two germline ends. The germline V gene has CDR1 PRHDT and CDR2 FYEKMQ (reference sequence). This CDR3 region has 11 residues. The CDR3 nucleotides read TGTGCCAGCAGCTTAGGGGGCGAGCAGTTCTTC. Protein: CASSLGGEQFF.

This chain uses TRBV7-9 with TRBJ2-1; 15 bases are a match to TRBD2. This CDR3 comprises 18 residues. V shed 4 bases, J shed 4 bases, and the junction held 8 bases outside the gene matches. The germline V gene encodes CDR1 SEHNR and CDR2 FQNEAQ (reference sequence). For the CDR3, the DNA is TGTGCCAGCAGCTCAAGGACTAGCGGGAGGGCCGATTACAATGAGCAGTTCTTC. Translating gives CASSSRTSGRADYNEQFF.

V usage is TRBV6-5 and J usage is TRBJ2-7; 7 bases map to TRBD2. J lost 4 bases, V lost 5 bases, and 8 bases had no gene match. This CDR3 has 14 residues. Per the germline V gene, CDR1 is MNHEY and CDR2 is SVGAGI. The CDR3 reads CASSEWTRTYEQYF. The CDR3 region has the DNA TGTGCCAGCAGTGAGTGGACTAGGACGTACGAGCAGTACTTC.

The J gene is TRBJ2-1, the V gene TRBV19, with D unclear. The V gene's germline CDR1 is LNHDA and CDR2 SQIVND (reference sequence). The V gene lost 3 bases and the J gene lost 1 base, with 10 bases spanning the gap. The CDR3 contains 15 residues. CDR3 sequence: CASSMTIVSYNEQFF. The CDR3 DNA follows: TGTGCCAGTAGTATGACAATAGTATCCTACAATGAGCAGTTCTTC.

Of note for this clone: Germline and junction disagree at one end, which may indicate a read error. The chain employs TRBV2 and TRBJ2-2, with TRBD2 matching over 9 bases. Germline assignment: CDR1 SNHLY and CDR2 FYNNEI. This CDR3 comprises 16 residues. The CDR3 nucleotides read TGTGCCCGCAGTGAATCCGGCGGGGGGGCCTCCGGGGAGCTGTTTTTT. As protein: CARSESGGGASGELFF.

A few counts support this clone. The rearrangement links TRBV6-1 to TRBJ1-5; D may be TRBD1 (5 bases). The V gene lost 1 base and the J gene lost 1 base, with 11 bases spanning the gap. The V gene's germline CDR1 is MNHNS and CDR2 SASEGT. The CDR3 contains 16 residues. CDR3 nucleotides: TGTGCCAGCAGTGAAGTCGCAGGGTGGAGCAATCAGCCCCAGCATTTT. This gives the protein CASSEVAGWSNQPQHF.

The chain has TRBV16 and TRBJ2-1; D is possibly TRBD2 (6 bases). The CDR3 sequence is 13 residues long. The V end was cut by 2 bases, the J end by 6 bases, with 8 bases between. The germline gives CDR1 KGHSY, CDR2 FQNENV. The CDR3 region is CASSQSSGNEQFF. In DNA form, the CDR3 reads TGTGCCAGCAGCCAAAGTAGCGGCAATGAGCAGTTCTTC.